This T cell receptor beta chain was profiled in a study of spatial heterogeneity in lung cancer. TCRdb reprocessed the 5' RACE reads with MiXCR, giving one entry per CDR3 protein. The profile shows about 5,400 distinct CDR3 sequences, about a third of them singletons. As to this clonotype: The antigen is unknown. As an off-target read in a library built for alpha chains, this beta chain has a frequency of little significance.

Time point given: sample taken at primary tumor resection. Whole RNA from tumor, nontumor lung or frozen PBMC was sequenced unsorted. Study-wide findings and caveats: In blood, ubiquitous expanded tumor TCRs appeared more at resection than follow-up.

V was cut by 6 bases and J by 5 bases, with 8 bases left in between. The CDR3 length is 12 residues. Germline V gene lookup returns CDR1 DFQATT and CDR2 SNEGSKA (reference sequence). The rearrangement joins TRBV20-1 to TRBJ2-6; D is perhaps TRBD1 (5 bases). This TCR derives from a female donor with early-stage non-small cell lung cancer. The source material was PBMCs, sampled at surgery. In nucleotides, the CDR3 is TGCAGTGCGCCGGACAGGGCCAACGTCCTGACTTTC. Its translation is CSAPDRANVLTF.